This paragraph reports one TCR beta chain. The target antigen is unknown. MiXCR, run by TCRdb on the reads, gives a single entry per CDR3 protein. The profile shows just over 150,000 distinct CDR3 sequences, about 20% of them singletons. These data belong to a study of T cell repertoires in cytomegalovirus infection. About the research overall: In public TCR beta signatures, there were indications of both CMV infection and matching HLA type.

General observations from the study: In two of eight donors, the top clonotype was HLA-C-restricted CMV-specific.

This CDR3 is built from 14 residues. The junction had 6 bases not matched to a gene; V was cut back by 3 bases and J by 9 bases. Germline assignment: CDR1 SGHRS and CDR2 YFSETQ. The chain has TRBV5-1 and TRBJ1-6; TRBD1 matches at 7 bases. Sequencing used PBMCs. The TCR originated in a human donor in good health (CMV status not recorded). Some clones in this sample may be carry-over from other donors' samples. The CDR3 loop reads CASSSGQPSSPLHF. CDR3 nucleotide sequence: TGCGCCAGCAGCTCGGGACAGCCCAGTTCACCCCTCCACTTT. Full variable domain (outside the CDR3, taken from reference TRBV5-1 and TRBJ1-6): KAGVTQTPRYLIKTRGQQVTLSCSPISGHRSVSWYQQTPGQGLQFLFEYFSETQRNKGNFPGRFSGRQFSNSRSEMNVSTLELGDSALYLCASSSGQPSSPLHFGNGTRLTVT.